These 28 T cell receptor beta chains share one sample of origin, sequenced in a study of blood T cell repertoires in COVID-19. Repertoires were generated with immunoSEQ multiplex PCR, while TCRdb's copy carries only in-frame clones and drops some. The data show roughly 70,000 clones, around four fifths seen once. Sequenced sample: peripheral blood. These receptors were obtained from a man in his 60s with COVID-19, enrolled during active disease.

The table lists this clone with many counts. V is TRBV21-1 and J is TRBJ1-1. TRBV21-1 is recorded as a pseudogene. The CDR3 has 8 residues. The chain's CDR3 is CARFRPFF. CDR3 DNA sequence: TGTGCCAGGTTTCGTCCTTTCTTT.

The gene calls are TRBV7-9 and TRBJ2-7; TRBD1 aligns across 12 bases. This CDR3 has 18 residues. CDR1 and CDR2 (germline): SEHNR, FQNEAQ (reference sequence). Trimming removed 6 bases from V and 1 base from J; junction bases left unmatched: 13. CDR3 DNA sequence: TGTGCCAGCAGACGAGGGCGAGGGACAGGGGGCACTTCCTACGAGCAGTACTTC. It codes for CASRRGRGTGGTSYEQYF.

This chain joins TRBV24-1 and TRBJ1-1, with D unresolved. The CDR3 consists of 13 residues. Trimming left V 3 bases short and J 11 bases short, with 15 bases between. Germline CDR1 and CDR2: KGHDR and SFDVKD. CDR3 amino acids: CATSDAGPSAAFF. CDR3 DNA: TGTGCCACCAGTGATGCGGGCCCCTCGGCGGCTTTCTTT.

The chain combines TRBV2 with TRBJ1-1, with unresolved D. The V gene's germline CDR1 is SNHLY and CDR2 FYNNEI. With 6 bases removed from V and 0 bases from J, the gap between germline ends came to 8 bases. The CDR3 spans 13 residues. The CDR3 loop reads CASRSGVNTEAFF. The CDR3 DNA reads TGTGCCAGCAGGTCCGGGGTGAACACTGAAGCTTTCTTT.

The chain has TRBV3-1 (or the pseudogene TRBV3-2) and TRBJ2-3, with TRBD2 identical over 9 bases. The CDR3 extends over 20 amino acids. V lost 0 bases, J lost 0 bases, and 13 bases stayed unmatched. Per the germline V gene, CDR1 is LGHDT and CDR2 is YNNKEL (reference sequence). The CDR3 is CASSQDLGGGLAPSTDTQYF. DNA for the CDR3: TGTGCCAGCAGCCAAGATCTTGGCGGTGGACTAGCGCCGAGCACAGATACGCAGTATTTT.

The chain joins TRBV5-4 to TRBJ2-5; TRBD1 agrees at 7 bases. The CDR3 runs 14 residues. With 4 bases clipped from V and 5 bases from J, the junction kept 8 bases outside the gene matches. Per the germline V gene, CDR1 is SGHNT and CDR2 is YYREEE (reference sequence). DNA for the CDR3: TGTGCCAGCAGCCGGGACAGCCTCGGGGAGACCCAGTACTTC. Its translation is CASSRDSLGETQYF. The complete variable domain, with remaining parts taken from reference TRBV5-4 and TRBJ2-5, reads ETGVTQSPTHLIKTRGQQVTLRCSSQSGHNTVSWYQQALGQGPQFIFQYYREEENGRGNFPPRFSGLQFPNYSSELNVNALELDDSALYLCASSRDSLGETQYFGPGTRLLVL.

This clone showed up many times. The chain couples TRBV3-1 (or the pseudogene TRBV3-2) to TRBJ2-3, with 12 bases that match TRBD2. The CDR3 is made up of 17 amino acids. Trimming cost V 0 bases and J 2 bases; bases outside gene matches: 3. Germline loops: CDR1 LGHDT, CDR2 YNNKEL (reference sequence). The CDR3 here is CASSQELAGGLTDTQYF. As DNA, the CDR3 is TGTGCCAGCAGCCAAGAACTAGCGGGAGGTCTCACAGATACGCAGTATTTT.

The chain combines TRBV6-5 with TRBJ2-7; 7 bases match TRBD2. V dropped 8 bases and J dropped 7; count of bases not matched to a gene: 14. The CDR3 has 14 amino acids. Per germline, CDR1 MNHEY and CDR2 SVGAGI. CDR3 DNA sequence: TGTGCCAGCGGAGAGCGGGGATCAATGGGGGAGCAGTACTTC. Amino acids: CASGERGSMGEQYF.

The chain is built from TRBV7-9 and TRBJ2-2; D might be TRBD1 (6 bases). This CDR3 spans 13 amino acids. From germline, CDR1 is SEHNR and CDR2 FQNEAQ (reference sequence). Trimming left V 7 bases short and J 2 bases short, with 8 bases between. The DNA for the CDR3 is TGTGCCAGCATACAGGGAAACACCGGGGAGCTGTTTTTT. It specifies CASIQGNTGELFF. The whole variable domain, filled in from reference TRBV7-9 and TRBJ2-2, reads DTGVSQNPRHKITKRGQNVTFRCDPISEHNRLYWYRQTLGQGPEFLTYFQNEAQLEKSRLLSDRFSAERPKGSFSTLEIQRTEQGDSAMYLCASIQGNTGELFFGEGSRLTVL.

This clone was seen a single time. The chain uses TRBV7-3 and TRBJ2-4, with 8 bases fitting TRBD1. Trimming at V came to 5 bases and at J to 9 bases, leaving 9 bases not matched to a gene. CDR1 and CDR2 from the germline V gene are SGHTA and FQGTGA. This CDR3 spans 14 amino acids. The CDR3 DNA follows: TGTGCCAGCAGCGCACAGGGGGAAGGCGCCATTCAGTACTTC. Protein: CASSAQGEGAIQYF.

This clone was counted at least ten times. This chain links TRBV7-2 with TRBJ1-5; no clear D. The V end lost 2 bases, the J end lost 7 bases, and 15 bases lay between the germline ends. The V gene's germline CDR1 is SGHTA and CDR2 FQGNSA. The CDR3 extends over 15 amino acids. This chain's CDR3 is CASSLYVSGQQPQHF. CDR3 sequence (DNA): TGTGCCAGCAGCTTATATGTGTCAGGTCAACAGCCCCAGCATTTT.

Remarks on this clone: This specimen includes other DNA sequences encoding the same CDR3. The J gene is TRBJ2-1, the V gene TRBV24-1; TRBD1 agrees at 8 bases. Germline trimming cut 5 bases from V and 0 bases from J; bases unmatched to any gene: 2. Per germline, CDR1 KGHDR and CDR2 SFDVKD. This CDR3 has 15 amino acids. CDR3 sequence reads: CATSGGQGSYNEQFF. DNA for the CDR3: TGTGCCACCAGTGGTGGACAGGGCTCCTACAATGAGCAGTTCTTC.

CDR3 region: CASSLTGRRWNTEAFF. Written as DNA, the CDR3 is TGTGCCAGCAGTTTAACTGGGCGCAGGTGGAACACTGAAGCTTTCTTT. The chain has TRBV28 and TRBJ1-1; D unclear. Trimming left V 2 bases short and J 1 base short, with 14 bases between. This CDR3 is 16 amino acids long. Per the germline V gene, CDR1 is MDHEN and CDR2 is SYDVKM. Using reference TRBV28 and TRBJ1-1 for the parts outside the CDR3, the full variable domain is DVKVTQSSRYLVKRTGEKVFLECVQDMDHENMFWYRQDPGLGLRLIYFSYDVKMKEKGDIPEGYSVSREKKERFSLILESASTNQTSMYLCASSLTGRRWNTEAFFGQGTRLTVV.

There are a few counts of this clone. V usage is TRBV28 and J usage is TRBJ1-2, with TRBD1 matching over 8 bases. Germline V gene lookup returns CDR1 MDHEN and CDR2 SYDVKM. CDR3 length: 12 residues. V lost 7 bases to trimming and J lost 6 bases; unmatched junction nucleotides: 4. The DNA for the CDR3 is TGTGCCAGCAACCTCAGGGGGCATGGCTACACCTTC. It encodes CASNLRGHGYTF.

Only a few counts were recorded for this clone. The chain combines TRBV7-3 with TRBJ1-4, with D possibly TRBD1 on 5 matching bases. CDR3 size: 13 residues. V was cut by 5 bases and J by 7 bases, with 11 bases left in between. Germline loops: CDR1 SGHTA, CDR2 FQGTGA. CDR3 in amino acids: CASSQGEGEKLFF. For the CDR3, the DNA is TGTGCCAGCAGCCAAGGGGAGGGTGAAAAACTGTTTTTT.

The chain employs TRBV5-4 and TRBJ1-1; D gene unclear. Germline CDR1 reads SGHNT; CDR2 reads YYREEE (reference sequence). Between the trimmed V and J ends, which lost 3 bases and 2 bases, there was a span of 14 bases. This CDR3 spans 15 amino acids. The CDR3 nucleotides are TGTGCCAGCAGCTCGGAGGACGAAGCTAACACTGAAGCTTTCTTT. Its protein product is CASSSEDEANTEAFF. The full variable domain, its missing parts supplied by reference TRBV5-4 and TRBJ1-1, is ETGVTQSPTHLIKTRGQQVTLRCSSQSGHNTVSWYQQALGQGPQFIFQYYREEENGRGNFPPRFSGLQFPNYSSELNVNALELDDSALYLCASSSEDEANTEAFFGQGTRLTVV.

The genes are TRBV11-2 and TRBJ2-2; D gene unclear. V lost 1 base and J 4 bases, leaving 7 bases between the germline ends. The CDR3 sequence is 14 residues long. The germline CDR1 and CDR2 sequences are SGHAT and FQNNGV. CDR3 residues: CASSLVSGTGELFF. The CDR3 DNA sequence: TGTGCCAGCAGCTTAGTATCGGGCACCGGGGAGCTGTTTTTT.

The gene calls are TRBV7-2 and TRBJ2-6; D is possibly TRBD1 (6 bases). CDR1 SGHTA and CDR2 FQGNSA come from the germline V gene. The V gene lost 5 bases and the J gene lost 0 bases, with 14 bases spanning the gap. The CDR3 totals 17 residues. Written as DNA, the CDR3 is TGTGCCAGCAGCCTTCCAGGGGCCCTCTCTGGGGCCAACGTCCTGACTTTC. Translated: CASSLPGALSGANVLTF.

The genes are TRBV3-1 (or the pseudogene TRBV3-2) and TRBJ2-7; TRBD2 aligns across 12 bases. This CDR3 is built from 13 residues. J lost 3 bases, V lost 8 bases, and 2 bases had no gene match. Germline assignment: CDR1 LGHDT and CDR2 YNNKEL (reference sequence). CDR3 bases: TGTGCCAGCGGGGGACTAGCGGGCTACGAGCAGTACTTC. This sequence encodes CASGGLAGYEQYF.

This sequence joins TRBV4-1 and TRBJ2-5; TRBD2 matches 7 bases. This CDR3 has 14 residues. The germline CDR1 and CDR2 sequences are MGHRA and YSYEKL. Losses at the gene ends were 4 bases for V and 4 bases for J; bases not matched to a gene: 6. The CDR3 coding sequence is TGCGCCAGCAGCCCCTCGTTAGCGGGAGAGACCCAGTACTTC. Amino acid sequence: CASSPSLAGETQYF.

V usage is TRBV6-5 and J usage is TRBJ2-7; TRBD1 matches 9 bases. The junction had 7 bases not matched to a gene; V was cut back by 2 bases and J by 5 bases. The germline CDR1 and CDR2 sequences are MNHEY and SVGAGI. This CDR3 has 15 residues. The chain's CDR3 is CASSYDRQGVNEQYF. CDR3 bases: TGTGCCAGCAGTTACGACCGACAGGGGGTAAACGAGCAGTACTTC.

This chain joins TRBV30 and TRBJ1-3; TRBD1 is a possible D gene (5 bases). The V gene's germline CDR1 is GTSNPN and CDR2 SVGIG (reference sequence). Trimming took 4 bases from V and 2 from J, leaving 12 bases between them. The CDR3 has 14 residues. The CDR3 region is CAWNRGNAGNTIYF. The CDR3 nucleotides read TGTGCCTGGAATAGGGGAAACGCTGGAAACACCATATATTTT.

This chain links TRBV7-6 with TRBJ1-6; 11 positions match TRBD1. The junction had 2 bases not matched to a gene; V was cut back by 4 bases and J by 9 bases. The CDR3 sequence is 14 residues long. Germline values: CDR1 SGHVS, CDR2 FNYEAQ. CDR3 DNA sequence: TGTGCCAGCAGCTCGGACAGGGGGCTTTCACCCCTCCACTTT. Translation gives CASSSDRGLSPLHF.

V is TRBV6-2 or TRBV6-3 and J is TRBJ2-3, with 8 bases matching TRBD1. The CDR3 spans 14 residues. CDR1 MNHEY and CDR2 SVGEGT come from the germline V gene. With 5 bases clipped from V and 8 bases from J, the junction kept 9 bases outside the gene matches. The DNA for the CDR3 is TGTGCCAGCAGTACCTCAAGACAGGGGCCTACGCAGTATTTT. This codes for CASSTSRQGPTQYF.

The rearrangement links TRBV12-5 to TRBJ2-7, with D hard to call. Germline CDR1 is LGHNT and CDR2 is FRNRAP. The length of the CDR3 is 12 residues. V lost 5 bases to trimming and J lost 4 bases, with 9 bases between them. CDR3 in DNA: TGTGCTAGTGGTGCGGAATCATACGAGCAGTACTTC. Amino acid sequence: CASGAESYEQYF.

The chain links TRBV12-3 or TRBV12-4 to TRBJ1-2; 12 positions agree with TRBD1. Germline trimming cut 6 bases from V and 6 bases from J; bases unmatched to any gene: 2. The CDR3 covers 13 residues. The CDR3 protein is CASRGTGGHGYTF. The CDR3 coding sequence is TGTGCCAGCAGGGGGACAGGGGGCCATGGCTACACCTTC.

This sequence joins TRBV2 and TRBJ2-3; D is undetermined. CDR1 is SNHLY and CDR2 is FYNNEI in the germline V gene. The CDR3 extends over 14 amino acids. The V gene lost 6 bases and the J gene lost 6 bases, with 16 bases spanning the gap. In nucleotides, the CDR3 is TGTGCCAGCAGCGTACGTTGGGCCCCCGATACGCAGTATTTT. This gives the protein CASSVRWAPDTQYF.

The chain uses TRBV30 and TRBJ2-3; D remains unclear. V was clipped by 1 base and J by 7 bases, with 12 bases between them. The CDR3 spans 13 residues. Germline CDR1 and CDR2: GTSNPN and SVGIG (reference sequence). For the CDR3, the DNA is TGTGCCTGGAGTGCCTTGACTGCGAATACGCAGTATTTT. Amino acids: CAWSALTANTQYF.